Ten or more counts support the clone carrying this T cell receptor (beta chain). The V gene's germline CDR1 is MNHNS and CDR2 SASEGT. Trimming took 1 base from V and 6 from J, leaving 7 bases between them. There are 13 residues in the CDR3. Hyperthyroidism, newly diagnosed and lasting under 2 months, affected patients aged 18 to 65. Used for diagnoses were clinical symptoms, serum thyroxine and TRAb, thyroid ultrasound and orbital computed tomography. The data stem from a study of T cells in Graves' hyperthyroidism and ophthalmopathy. Amplification targeted TCR beta CDR3 regions from RNA transcripts. A first-round RT-PCR of the TCR CDR3 used the HTBI primer set. TCRdb independently ran MiXCR on the multiplex PCR reads; one entry per CDR3 protein. The sample includes about 550,000 distinct CDR3 sequences, around 20% of them seen just once.

Sequences were obtained from blood. The V call is TRBV6-1, the J call TRBJ1-5; D remains ambiguous. The sequence was obtained from a man aged 18 to 29 with Graves' hyperthyroidism. In nucleotides, the CDR3 is TGTGCCAGCAGTGAAGGTAGGAGTCAGCCCCAGCATTTT. Protein: CASSEGRSQPQHF.